The clone carrying this TCR beta chain was counted ten times or more. Its antigen is currently unknown. V shed 4 bases and J shed 2 bases, with 14 bases lying between them. Germline CDR1 is MGHRA and CDR2 is YSYEKL. The CDR3 sequence is 15 residues long. This specimen comes from a study of T cells after posttransplantation cyclophosphamide. Study findings and constraints: Recipient CMV seropositivity and CMV reactivation strongly tracked TRB clonality.

Measured with immunoSEQ multiplex PCR; TCRdb has only the in-frame clones, and not every one. In total the sample includes about 22,000 clones, none of them seen once. The material sequenced was PBMCs. The TCR sequence derives from a woman aged 50 to 60 in good health, CMV-negative, and a related stem cell transplant donor. The gene calls are TRBV4-1 and TRBJ1-2; D is ambiguous. The CDR3, as DNA: TGCGCCAGCAGCCCAGGCGGGGTTTCGAACTATGGCTACACCTTC. It encodes CASSPGGVSNYGYTF.